This T cell receptor (beta chain) was identified in a study of T cell responses to AZD1222 COVID-19 vaccine. The overall study: Second-dose intervals of approximately 4 or approximately 12 weeks were pooled. Study-wide results and limits: Clonal diversity was possibly underestimated; the donors were predominantly white British and more often female. Sampling that yielded the repertoires occurred only after the peak T cell response.

Germline V gene lookup returns CDR1 LNHNV and CDR2 YYDKDF (reference sequence). V was shortened by 0 bases and J by 0 bases, with 6 bases between the two germline ends. The CDR3 length is 15 residues. Assay: immunoSEQ multiplex PCR; the TCRdb copy retains only in-frame clones and omits some. The table shows roughly 120,000 clones, with 80% to 90% occurring only once. Concerning this clone: Antigen specificity is unknown.

This clonotype was sampled from an adult in good health. The sample here was peripheral blood, taken on day 0 of AZD1222 vaccination. V and J are TRBV15 and TRBJ1-3, with no clear D. The CDR3 DNA sequence: TGTGCCACCAGCAGAGACGGTATCTCTGGAAACACCATATATTTT. Amino acid sequence: CATSRDGISGNTIYF.